A selection of T cell receptor beta chains follows, all from one sample in a study of T cell responses to AZD1222 COVID-19 vaccine. Produced via immunoSEQ multiplex PCR; TCRdb's table is partial and in-frame only. The repertoire holds approximately 130,000 clones, roughly 87% seen once, with around 5.3% in the top ten. Sequenced material: peripheral blood, taken 28 days after the second AZD1222 dose. The origin of the receptors is an adult who received the AZD1222 COVID-19 vaccine. The CDR3 runs from the conserved cysteine through the conserved F or W. The D gene is left open where the match is weak. Expanded clones are given a class, and other clones once, few, many or no size at all.

>NA|TRBD1|TRBV4-3|TRBJ1-4
TGCGCCAGCAGCCAGAACACAGGGGAGGCTAATGAAAAACTGTTTTTT
CASSQNTGEANEKLFF
>NA|NA|TRBV6-1|TRBJ2-2
TGTGCCAGCAGTGACGGGGTATACACCGGGGAGCTGTTTTTT
CASSDGVYTGELFF
>NA|TRBD2|TRBV5-5|TRBJ2-1
TGTGCCAGCAGCTGGAATGGGGAGGGCTGGAATGAGCAGTTCTTC
CASSWNGEGWNEQFF
>NA|NA|TRBV15|TRBJ1-1
TGTGCCACCAGCAGAGATCGGCCTCTTGGGGCCACTGAAGCTTTCTTT
CATSRDRPLGATEAFF
>NA|NA|TRBV28|TRBJ2-1
TGTGCCAGCGCGGGACTCCCCAATTACAATGAGCAGTTCTTC
CASAGLPNYNEQFF
>NA|NA|TRBV5-1|TRBJ1-2
TGCGCCAGCAGCTTGTCGTTCGGGACGGACTATGGCTACACCTTC
CASSLSFGTDYGYTF
>once|NA|TRBV11-2|TRBJ2-5
TGTGCCAGCAGCCAATCTTGGGGGGAGACCCAGTACTTC
CASSQSWGETQYF
>once|NA|TRBV2|TRBJ2-2
TGTGCCAGCAGTGCCCTCGCCGGGGAGCTGTTTTTT
CASSALAGELFF
>NA|NA|TRBV4-1|TRBJ2-3
TGCGCCAGCAGCCCTCTTCCCAGAGGCACAGATACGCAGTATTTT
CASSPLPRGTDTQYF
>NA|NA|TRBV19|TRBJ1-5
TGTGCCAGTAGGGGGCCGGGCTCCTACAATCAGCCCCAGCATTTT
CASRGPGSYNQPQHF
>NA|NA|TRBV18|TRBJ1-2
TGTGCCAGCTCCCCCACCGAGCAGTATGGCTACACCTTC
CASSPTEQYGYTF
>NA|NA|TRBV30|TRBJ1-2
TGTGCCTGGAGTGCCGGGAGAAACCCCTATGGCTACACCTTC
CAWSAGRNPYGYTF
>NA|NA|TRBV15|TRBJ2-1
TGTGCCACCAGCAGAGATAGAGGGTATGAGCAGTTCTTC
CATSRDRGYEQFF
>NA|TRBD2|TRBV19|TRBJ2-3
TGTGCCAGTAGTCCCCGAGGAGCGGGGTCCCCAGATACGCAGTATTTT
CASSPRGAGSPDTQYF
>NA|NA|TRBV6-5|TRBJ1-1
TGTGCCAGCAGTCCCGGATTGGGGAACACTGAAGCTTTCTTT
CASSPGLGNTEAFF
>NA|TRBD1|TRBV12-3/TRBV12-4|TRBJ2-1
TGTGCCAGCAGTAGGGACAGGGGTGAGCAGTTCTTC
CASSRDRGEQFF
>NA|NA|TRBV12-3/TRBV12-4|TRBJ2-1
TGTGCCAGCAGTTTCTATAGGGGCAATGAGCAGTTCTTC
CASSFYRGNEQFF
>NA|NA|TRBV7-2|TRBJ2-7
TGTGCCAGCAGCCGGGGTTTGGGGGGGCCCCGGGGCGAGCAGTACTTC
CASSRGLGGPRGEQYF
>NA|TRBD1|TRBV18|TRBJ2-5
TGTGCCAGCTCACTCGGGACAGTTCAAGAGACCCAGTACTTC
CASSLGTVQETQYF
>NA|TRBD1|TRBV6-1|TRBJ1-4
TGTGCCAGCAGTCCCGGCGCAGGGGGTAATGAAAAACTGTTTTTT
CASSPGAGGNEKLFF
>NA|TRBD2|TRBV10-1|TRBJ2-1
TGCGCCAGCAGTGAGAGTAGCGGGAGGAATGAGCAGTTCTTC
CASSESSGRNEQFF
>NA|NA|TRBV27|TRBJ2-4
TGTGCCAGCAGTTTAGGGAGGAGGGACATTCAGTACTTC
CASSLGRRDIQYF
>NA|NA|TRBV27|TRBJ2-1
TGTGCCAGCAGTGGGTGGGGTGGCGATGAGCAGTTCTTC
CASSGWGGDEQFF
>NA|TRBD1|TRBV27|TRBJ1-3
TGTGCCAGCAGTCCCGACAGGGAAGGCTCTGGAAACACCATATATTTT
CASSPDREGSGNTIYF
>NA|TRBD1|TRBV27|TRBJ1-2
TGTGCCAGCAGTGGAGCCGGGACAGGGGATGTGTATGGCTACACCTTC
CASSGAGTGDVYGYTF
>NA|NA|TRBV19|TRBJ1-5
TGTGCCAGTAGCTTGGCGGGGGTGGATCAGCCCCAGCATTTT
CASSLAGVDQPQHF
>NA|NA|TRBV2|TRBJ2-3
TGTGCCAGCAGTGAAGTGGCTAGCACAGATACGCAGTATTTT
CASSEVASTDTQYF
>NA|NA|TRBV4-3|TRBJ1-1
TGCGCCAGCAGCCAAGATTGGGGCGCCTACACTGAAGCTTTCTTT
CASSQDWGAYTEAFF
>once|NA|TRBV24-1|TRBJ1-5
TGTGCCACCAGTGACAATTACAGAACCAATCAGCCCCAGCATTTT
CATSDNYRTNQPQHF
>NA|NA|TRBV9|TRBJ2-3
TGTGCCAGCAGCGTAGGGAGCAGCCTCACAGATACGCAGTATTTT
CASSVGSSLTDTQYF
>NA|TRBD1|TRBV3-1/TRBV3-2|TRBJ1-6
TGTGCCAGCAGTTACAGGGGGCAAACACCCCTCCACTTT
CASSYRGQTPLHF
>once|NA|TRBV6-5|TRBJ2-3
TGTGCCAGCAGTTACTCGATGGACCCCGGGCGGTTGTATTTT
CASSYSMDPGRLYF
>NA|NA|TRBV13|TRBJ2-5
TGTGCCAGCAGCTTATCAGGAGGATACCAAGAGACCCAGTACTTC
CASSLSGGYQETQYF
>NA|NA|TRBV28|TRBJ1-2
TGTGCCAGCAGTTTCAACGACAGAAACTATGGCTACACCTTC
CASSFNDRNYGYTF